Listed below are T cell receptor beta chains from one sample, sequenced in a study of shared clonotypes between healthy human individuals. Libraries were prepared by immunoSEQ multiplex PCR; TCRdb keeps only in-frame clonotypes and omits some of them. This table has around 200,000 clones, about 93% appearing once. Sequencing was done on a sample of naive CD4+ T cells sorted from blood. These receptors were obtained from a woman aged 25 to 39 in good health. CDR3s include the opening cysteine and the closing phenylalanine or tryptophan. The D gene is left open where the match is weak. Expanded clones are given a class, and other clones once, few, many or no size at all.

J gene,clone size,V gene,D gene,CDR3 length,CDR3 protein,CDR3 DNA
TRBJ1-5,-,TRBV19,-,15,CASSIAADSNQPQHF,TGTGCCAGTAGTATAGCAGCAGATAGCAATCAGCCCCAGCATTTT
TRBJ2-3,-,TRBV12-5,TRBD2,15,CASGLSGTHTDTQYF,TGTGCTAGTGGTTTGAGCGGGACCCACACAGATACGCAGTATTTT
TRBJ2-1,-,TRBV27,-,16,CASSLAPALARNEQFF,TGTGCCAGCAGTTTAGCCCCTGCTCTAGCCCGGAATGAGCAGTTCTTC
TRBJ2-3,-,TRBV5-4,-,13,CASSSPTSDTQYF,TGTGCCAGCAGCTCGCCCACGTCAGATACGCAGTATTTT
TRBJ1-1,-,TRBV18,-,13,CASSFRVDTEAFF,TGTGCCAGCTCTTTCAGGGTGGACACTGAAGCTTTCTTT
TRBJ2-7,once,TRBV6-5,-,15,CASSYSSTGPYEQYF,TGTGCCAGCAGTTACTCTAGCACGGGCCCCTACGAGCAGTACTTC
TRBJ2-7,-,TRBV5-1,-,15,CASSSGMKPGPRVYF,TGCGCCAGCAGCTCGGGGATGAAACCGGGCCCCAGGGTATACTTC
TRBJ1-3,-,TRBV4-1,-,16,CASSQWGVQTGNTIYF,TGCGCCAGCAGCCAATGGGGGGTCCAAACTGGAAACACCATATATTTT
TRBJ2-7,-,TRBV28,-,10,CAIGSYEQYF,TGTGCCATCGGGTCCTACGAGCAGTACTTC
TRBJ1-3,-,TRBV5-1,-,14,CASSPGETGNTIYF,TGCGCCAGCAGCCCGGGTGAAACGGGAAACACCATATATTTT
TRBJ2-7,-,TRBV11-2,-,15,CASSLGPAGSYEQYF,TGTGCCAGCAGCTTAGGACCAGCGGGTTCCTACGAGCAGTACTTC
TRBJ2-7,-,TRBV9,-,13,CASSVVLGDEQYF,TGTGCCAGCAGCGTAGTGTTGGGTGACGAGCAGTACTTC
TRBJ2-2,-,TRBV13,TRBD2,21,CASSLLGRNQGLAGFTGELFF,TGTGCCAGCAGCTTACTGGGGCGAAACCAGGGACTAGCGGGTTTCACCGGGGAGCTGTTTTTT
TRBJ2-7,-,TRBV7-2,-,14,CASSLRPDPYEQYF,TGTGCCAGCAGCTTAAGGCCAGACCCCTACGAGCAGTACTTC
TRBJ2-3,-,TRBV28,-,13,CASSPMDRDTQYF,TGTGCCAGCAGTCCCATGGACAGAGATACGCAGTATTTT
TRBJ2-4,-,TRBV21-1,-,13,CASSKVRTGIQYF,TGTGCCAGCAGCAAAGTTCGAACGGGCATTCAGTACTTC
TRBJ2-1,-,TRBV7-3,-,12,CASSGAGGRQFF,TGTGCCAGCAGCGGGGCGGGTGGCCGACAGTTCTTC
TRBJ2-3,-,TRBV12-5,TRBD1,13,CASGRDREDTQYF,TGTGCTAGTGGTCGCGACAGGGAAGATACGCAGTATTTT
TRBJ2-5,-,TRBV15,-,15,CATSRLTGNQETQYF,TGTGCCACCAGCAGACTAACCGGAAACCAAGAGACCCAGTACTTC
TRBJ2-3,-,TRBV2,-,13,CASRTRSTDTQYF,TGTGCCAGCCGTACCCGCAGCACAGATACGCAGTATTTT
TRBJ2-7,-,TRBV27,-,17,CASSSFRGNLLSNEQYF,TGTGCCAGCAGTTCATTCCGAGGGAACTTGCTATCTAACGAGCAGTACTTC
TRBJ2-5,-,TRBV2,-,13,CASSVGQGETQYF,TGTGCCAGCAGTGTGGGGCAGGGAGAGACCCAGTACTTC
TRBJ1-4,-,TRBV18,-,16,CASSPGRISSNEKLFF,TGTGCCAGCTCACCAGGTCGAATTAGTTCTAATGAAAAACTGTTTTTT
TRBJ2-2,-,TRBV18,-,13,CASSLLDTGELFF,TGTGCCAGCTCACTCCTGGACACCGGGGAGCTGTTTTTT
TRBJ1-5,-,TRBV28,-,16,CASRPNRANSNQPQHF,TGTGCCAGCAGACCAAACAGGGCTAATAGCAATCAGCCCCAGCATTTT
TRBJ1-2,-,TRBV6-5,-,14,CASSPSRDIYGYTF,TGTGCCAGCAGTCCGTCCCGGGACATTTATGGCTACACCTTC
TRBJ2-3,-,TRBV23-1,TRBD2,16,CASRPASGRAPDTQYF,TGCGCCAGCAGGCCAGCTAGCGGGAGGGCCCCAGATACGCAGTATTTT
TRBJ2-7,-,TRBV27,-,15,CASKLSGTASYEQYF,TGTGCCAGCAAGCTATCCGGGACGGCCTCCTACGAGCAGTACTTC
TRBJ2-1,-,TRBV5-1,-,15,CASSSAGRRGVEQFF,TGCGCCAGCAGCTCGGCGGGTCGCCGAGGGGTTGAGCAGTTCTTC
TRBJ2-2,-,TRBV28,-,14,CASQGGRVTGELFF,TGTGCCAGCCAGGGGGGGCGAGTCACCGGGGAGCTGTTTTTT
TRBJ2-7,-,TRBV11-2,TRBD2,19,CASSLAIGTSGYRVYEQYF,TGTGCCAGCAGCTTAGCTATCGGGACTAGCGGCTACAGGGTCTACGAGCAGTACTTC
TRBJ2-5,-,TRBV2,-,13,CASRTGPQETQYF,TGTGCCAGCAGAACCGGGCCCCAAGAGACCCAGTACTTC
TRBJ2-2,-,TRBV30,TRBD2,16,CAWETRSGRGTGELFF,TGTGCCTGGGAAACGCGAAGCGGGAGAGGCACCGGGGAGCTGTTTTTT
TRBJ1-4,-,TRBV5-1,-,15,CASSRDRATNEKLFF,TGCGCCAGCAGCCGGGACCGCGCAACTAATGAAAAACTGTTTTTT
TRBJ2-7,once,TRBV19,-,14,CASSKVARDYEQYF,TGTGCCAGTAGTAAGGTGGCCAGGGACTACGAGCAGTACTTC
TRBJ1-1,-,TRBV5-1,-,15,CASSLAGPENTEAFF,TGCGCCAGCAGCTTGGCGGGACCAGAGAACACTGAAGCTTTCTTT
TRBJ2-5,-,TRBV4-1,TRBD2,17,CASSPLGTSGGRETQYF,TGCGCCAGCAGCCCCCTAGGGACTAGCGGGGGGAGAGAGACCCAGTACTTC
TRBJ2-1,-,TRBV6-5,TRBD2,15,CASSPTSGSYNEQFF,TGTGCCAGCAGCCCGACTAGCGGGTCCTACAATGAGCAGTTCTTC
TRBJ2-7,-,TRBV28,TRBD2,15,CASSLAGAGDYEQYF,TGTGCCAGCAGTTTGGCGGGAGCGGGGGACTACGAGCAGTACTTC
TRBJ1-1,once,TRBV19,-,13,CASSQQGNTEAFF,TGTGCCAGTAGTCAACAGGGGAACACTGAAGCTTTCTTT
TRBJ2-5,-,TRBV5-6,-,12,CASSLWGETQYF,TGTGCCAGCAGCTTGTGGGGTGAGACCCAGTACTTC
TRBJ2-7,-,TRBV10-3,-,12,CAISTSSYEQYF,TGTGCCATCAGTACCAGCTCCTACGAGCAGTACTTC
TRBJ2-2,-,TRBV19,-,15,CASSIVPGVAGELFF,TGTGCCAGTAGTATAGTCCCGGGAGTTGCCGGGGAGCTGTTTTTT
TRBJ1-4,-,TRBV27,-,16,CASSRMRGETNEKLFF,TGTGCCAGCAGTCGAATGAGGGGCGAGACTAATGAAAAACTGTTTTTT
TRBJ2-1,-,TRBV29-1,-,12,CSVFYLGGEQFF,TGCAGCGTTTTTTATCTGGGTGGTGAGCAGTTCTTC
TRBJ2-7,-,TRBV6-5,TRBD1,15,CASTGGQKDRGEQYF,TGTGCCAGCACCGGGGGACAGAAGGACAGGGGCGAGCAGTACTTC
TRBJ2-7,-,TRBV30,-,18,CAWSPWMAQPLASGEQYF,TGTGCCTGGAGCCCTTGGATGGCGCAGCCCCTAGCAAGCGGCGAGCAGTACTTC
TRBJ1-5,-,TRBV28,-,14,CASNGGGPTKPQHF,TGTGCCAGCAACGGCGGGGGGCCCACAAAGCCCCAGCATTTT
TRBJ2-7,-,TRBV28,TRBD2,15,CASRAGSGNNRPSNF,TGTGCCAGCAGGGCGGGTAGCGGGAATAATAGACCTTCCAACTTC
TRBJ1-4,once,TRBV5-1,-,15,CASTVSTGSNEKLFF,TGCGCCAGCACCGTCAGCACAGGGTCCAATGAAAAACTGTTTTTT
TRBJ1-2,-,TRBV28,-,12,CASSWDGYGYTF,TGTGCCAGCAGCTGGGACGGCTATGGCTACACCTTC
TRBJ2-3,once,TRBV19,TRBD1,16,CASSTLTGNPADTQYF,TGTGCCAGTAGTACCCTGACAGGGAACCCAGCAGATACGCAGTATTTT
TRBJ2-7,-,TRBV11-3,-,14,CASSPTGISYEQYF,TGTGCCAGCAGCCCTACCGGGATCTCCTACGAGCAGTACTTC